In its sample, the clone carrying this TCR beta chain was seen a few times. Its cognate antigen is unknown. At one boundary the junction diverges from the germline segment, which might be a read error. This sample is part of a study of post-analysis software for immune sequencing data. This CDR3 contains 14 residues. CDR1 SGHRS and CDR2 YFSETQ come from the germline V gene. Regarding the study as a whole: Four or five TRBV segments were more frequent in patients than controls; TRBV5-6, TRBV5-1 and TRBV20-1 belonged to this group. Multiple sclerosis patients showed significantly lower normalized Chao1 diversity than controls did.

TCR beta cDNA libraries included unique molecular identifiers. A single record per CDR3 protein comes from TCRdb applying MiXCR to the PCR reads. The data hold about 200,000 distinct CDR3 sequences, with around 29% observed a single time. The sequence was collected from a girl aged 2 to 17 with multiple sclerosis. The chain carries TRBV5-1 and TRBJ2-3; no clear D. The sequenced sample consisted of blood. The CDR3: CANSLLISTDTQYF. DNA of the CDR3: TGCGCCAACAGCCTGCTAATAAGCACAGATACGCAGTATTTT.